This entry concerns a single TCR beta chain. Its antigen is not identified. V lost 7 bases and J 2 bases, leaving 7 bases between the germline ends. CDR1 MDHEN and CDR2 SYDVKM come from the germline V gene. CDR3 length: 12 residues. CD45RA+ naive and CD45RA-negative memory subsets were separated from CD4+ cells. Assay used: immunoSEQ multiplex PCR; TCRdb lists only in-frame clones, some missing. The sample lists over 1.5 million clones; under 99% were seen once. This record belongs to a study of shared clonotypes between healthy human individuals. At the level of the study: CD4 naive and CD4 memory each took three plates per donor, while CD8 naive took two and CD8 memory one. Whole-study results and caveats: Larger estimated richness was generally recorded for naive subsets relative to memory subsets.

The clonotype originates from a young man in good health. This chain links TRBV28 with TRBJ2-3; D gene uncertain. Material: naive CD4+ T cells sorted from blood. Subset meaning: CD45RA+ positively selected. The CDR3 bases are TGTGCCAGCACTTCGAACACAGATACGCAGTATTTT. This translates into CASTSNTDTQYF. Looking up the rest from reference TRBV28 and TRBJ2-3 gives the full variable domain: DVKVTQSSRYLVKRTGEKVFLECVQDMDHENMFWYRQDPGLGLRLIYFSYDVKMKEKGDIPEGYSVSREKKERFSLILESASTNQTSMYLCASTSNTDTQYFGPGTRLTVL.